The entry below describes one TCR beta chain. What it binds is not known. These data come from a study of T cell repertoires in cytomegalovirus infection. TCRdb re-analysed the reads in MiXCR, keeping a single row per CDR3 protein. This repertoire shows some 700,000 distinct CDR3 sequences, around 35% found once; its top ten account for roughly 18%. Per germline, CDR1 DFQATT and CDR2 SNEGSKA (reference sequence). The CDR3 extends over 14 amino acids. Trimming cost V 0 bases and J 6 bases; bases outside gene matches: 8. This receptor was taken from a human donor in good health (CMV status not recorded). Some clones in this sample may be carry-over from other donors' samples. The rearrangement links TRBV20-1 to TRBJ2-7; 7 bases map to TRBD2. Here the sequenced sample was cultured PBMCs, taken from culture after CMV antigen stimulation. As DNA, the CDR3 is TGCAGTGCTAGAGATGCCCCCGGACTAGGCGAGCAGTACTTC. This codes for CSARDAPGLGEQYF.